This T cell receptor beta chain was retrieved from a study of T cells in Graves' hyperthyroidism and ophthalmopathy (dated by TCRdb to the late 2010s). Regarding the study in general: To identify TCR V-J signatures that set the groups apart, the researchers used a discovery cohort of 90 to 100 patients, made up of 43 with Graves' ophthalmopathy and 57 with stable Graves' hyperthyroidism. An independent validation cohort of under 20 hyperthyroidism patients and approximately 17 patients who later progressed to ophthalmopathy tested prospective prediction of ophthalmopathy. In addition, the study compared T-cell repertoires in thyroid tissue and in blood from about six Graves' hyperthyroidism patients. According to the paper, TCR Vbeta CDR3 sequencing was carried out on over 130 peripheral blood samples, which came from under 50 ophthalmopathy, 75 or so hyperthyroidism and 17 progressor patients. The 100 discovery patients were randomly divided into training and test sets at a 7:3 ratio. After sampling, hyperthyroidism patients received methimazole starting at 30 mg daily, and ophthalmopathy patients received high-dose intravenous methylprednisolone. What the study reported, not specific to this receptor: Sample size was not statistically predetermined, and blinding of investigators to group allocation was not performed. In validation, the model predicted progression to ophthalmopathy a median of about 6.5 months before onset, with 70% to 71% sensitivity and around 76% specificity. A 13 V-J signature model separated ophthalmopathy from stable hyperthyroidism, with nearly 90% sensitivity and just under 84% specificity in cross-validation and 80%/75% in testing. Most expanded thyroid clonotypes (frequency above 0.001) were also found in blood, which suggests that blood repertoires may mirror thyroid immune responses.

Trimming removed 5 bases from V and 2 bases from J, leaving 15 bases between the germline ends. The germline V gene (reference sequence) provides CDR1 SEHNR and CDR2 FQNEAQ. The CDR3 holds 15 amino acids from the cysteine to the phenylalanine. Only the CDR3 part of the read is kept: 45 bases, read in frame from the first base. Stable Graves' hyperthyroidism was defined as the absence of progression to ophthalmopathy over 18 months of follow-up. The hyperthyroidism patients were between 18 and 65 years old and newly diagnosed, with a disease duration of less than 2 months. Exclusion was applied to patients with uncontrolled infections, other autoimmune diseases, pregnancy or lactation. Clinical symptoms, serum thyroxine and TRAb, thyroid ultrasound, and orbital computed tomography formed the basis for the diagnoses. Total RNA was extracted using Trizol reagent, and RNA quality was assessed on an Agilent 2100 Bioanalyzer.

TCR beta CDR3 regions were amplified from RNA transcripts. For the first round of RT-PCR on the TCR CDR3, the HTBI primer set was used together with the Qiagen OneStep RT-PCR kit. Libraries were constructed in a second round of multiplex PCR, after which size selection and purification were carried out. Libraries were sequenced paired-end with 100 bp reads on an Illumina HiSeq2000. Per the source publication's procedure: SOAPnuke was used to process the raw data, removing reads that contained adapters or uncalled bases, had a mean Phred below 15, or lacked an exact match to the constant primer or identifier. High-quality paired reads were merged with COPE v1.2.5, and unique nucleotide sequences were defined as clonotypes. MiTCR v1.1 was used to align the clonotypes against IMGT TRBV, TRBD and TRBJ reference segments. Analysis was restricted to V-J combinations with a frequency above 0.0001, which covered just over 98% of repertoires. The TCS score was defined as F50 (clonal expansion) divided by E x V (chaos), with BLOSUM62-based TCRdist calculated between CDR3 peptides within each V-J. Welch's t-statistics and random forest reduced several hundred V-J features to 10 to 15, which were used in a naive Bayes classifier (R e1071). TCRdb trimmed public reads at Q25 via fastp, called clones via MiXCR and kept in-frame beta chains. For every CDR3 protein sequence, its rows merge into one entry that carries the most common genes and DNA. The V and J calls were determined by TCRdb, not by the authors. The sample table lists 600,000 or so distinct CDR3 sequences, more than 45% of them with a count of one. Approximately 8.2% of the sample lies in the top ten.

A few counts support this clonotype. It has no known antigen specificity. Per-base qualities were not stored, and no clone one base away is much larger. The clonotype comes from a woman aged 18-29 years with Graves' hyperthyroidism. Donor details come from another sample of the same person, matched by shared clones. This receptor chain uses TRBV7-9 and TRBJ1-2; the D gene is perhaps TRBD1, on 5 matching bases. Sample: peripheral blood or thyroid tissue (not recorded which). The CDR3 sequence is CASSAPAGGNYGYTF. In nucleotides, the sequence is TGTGCCAGCAGCGCTCCGGCCGGGGGGAACTATGGCTACACCTTC.